A single T cell receptor (beta chain) is shown here with its context. Its antigen remains unknown. This sample is drawn from a study of T cell responses to AZD1222 COVID-19 vaccine. Study conclusions and caveats: Just 5 to 7 AZD1222 recipients were seropositive at baseline. Repertoires were obtained solely post-peak T cell response. Females outnumbered males among donors, who were mostly white British; clonal diversity was possibly underestimated.

Germline-derived CDR1 and CDR2 are LGHNA and YSLEER. Trimming removed 0 bases from V and 8 bases from J, with 11 bases in between. The CDR3 sequence is 14 residues long. Pooled samples include second doses given at about 4 or 12 weeks. The repertoire was sequenced with immunoSEQ multiplex PCR; TCRdb's copy has only in-frame clones and lacks some. The sample consists of about 150,000 clones, about 92% of them appearing once. The chain joins TRBV4-3 to TRBJ2-1; D not certain. The receptor comes from an adult who received the AZD1222 COVID-19 vaccine. Specimen: peripheral blood, collected 28 days after the second AZD1222 dose. In DNA, the CDR3 is TGCGCCAGCAGCCAAGATTCGCTGAGCGATGAGCAGTTCTTC. Protein sequence: CASSQDSLSDEQFF.